The rows below give T cell receptor beta chains drawn from one sample of a study of shared T cell receptors in the human thymus. Repertoires were generated with immunoSEQ multiplex PCR, while TCRdb's copy carries only in-frame clones and drops some. This sample yields hundreds of thousands of clones, of which approximately 89% are seen a single time; over 0.008% belongs to the top ten. The sample was also linked to a second study, of human thymus T cells.

Sequencing used thymocytes. The source is a boy in the first two years of life with a congenital heart defect. CDR3s include the opening cysteine and the closing phenylalanine or tryptophan. A D gene is named only where the DNA matches it firmly. Clone size is not always given. Where it is, it says once, few, many or a class for expanded clones.

clone size: -
V gene: TRBV29-1
D gene: TRBD2
J gene: TRBJ2-3
CDR3 protein: CSVDSGGAPDTQYF
CDR3 DNA: TGCAGCGTTGATAGCGGGGGGGCCCCAGATACGCAGTATTTT

clone size: -
V gene: TRBV6-1
D gene: TRBD1
J gene: TRBJ1-2
CDR3 protein: CASNRPRGRGYTF
CDR3 DNA: TGTGCCAGCAACAGACCCAGGGGGCGCGGCTACACCTTC

clone size: -
V gene: TRBV2
D gene: TRBD1
J gene: TRBJ2-7
CDR3 protein: CASSNSSGQGLGEQYF
CDR3 DNA: TGTGCCAGCAGCAACAGTTCGGGACAGGGTCTGGGCGAGCAGTACTTC

clone size: -
V gene: TRBV6-5
D gene: -
J gene: TRBJ1-2
CDR3 protein: CASSPGPGNYGYTF
CDR3 DNA: TGTGCCAGCAGTCCAGGTCCAGGGAACTATGGCTACACCTTC

clone size: -
V gene: TRBV29-1
D gene: -
J gene: TRBJ2-7
CDR3 protein: CSVDSAAGEQYF
CDR3 DNA: TGCAGCGTTGATTCCGCGGCGGGCGAGCAGTACTTC

clone size: -
V gene: TRBV5-5
D gene: -
J gene: TRBJ1-1
CDR3 protein: CASSLEARSNTEAFF
CDR3 DNA: TGTGCCAGCAGCTTGGAGGCCAGGTCGAACACTGAAGCTTTCTTT

clone size: -
V gene: TRBV21-1
D gene: -
J gene: TRBJ2-5
CDR3 protein: CASSGGLAEETQYF
CDR3 DNA: TGTGCCAGCAGCGGCGGACTAGCGGAGGAGACCCAGTACTTC

clone size: once
V gene: TRBV4-1
D gene: -
J gene: TRBJ2-3
CDR3 protein: CASSLPSTSTDTQYF
CDR3 DNA: TGCGCCAGCAGCCTGCCTAGCACAAGCACAGATACGCAGTATTTT

clone size: -
V gene: TRBV7-9
D gene: -
J gene: TRBJ1-3
CDR3 protein: CASSFPRELTVSGNTIYF
CDR3 DNA: TGTGCCAGCAGCTTTCCGCGAGAACTGACAGTCTCTGGAAACACCATATATTTT

clone size: -
V gene: TRBV28
D gene: -
J gene: TRBJ2-7
CDR3 protein: CASSFYYEQYF
CDR3 DNA: TGTGCCAGCAGTTTTTACTACGAGCAGTACTTC

clone size: -
V gene: TRBV5-1
D gene: -
J gene: TRBJ1-4
CDR3 protein: CASSPQGLTNEKLFF
CDR3 DNA: TGCGCCAGCAGCCCCCAGGGGCTGACTAATGAAAAACTGTTTTTT

clone size: -
V gene: TRBV28
D gene: -
J gene: TRBJ1-1
CDR3 protein: CASREQMNTEAFF
CDR3 DNA: TGTGCCAGCCGGGAACAGATGAACACTGAAGCTTTCTTT

clone size: -
V gene: TRBV30
D gene: TRBD2
J gene: TRBJ2-1
CDR3 protein: CAWSLGLSEQFF
CDR3 DNA: TGTGCCTGGAGTTTGGGACTATCAGAGCAGTTCTTC

clone size: -
V gene: TRBV27
D gene: -
J gene: TRBJ1-5
CDR3 protein: CASSLSPKTPYSNQPQHF
CDR3 DNA: TGTGCCAGCAGTTTATCGCCCAAGACACCTTATAGCAATCAGCCCCAGCATTTT

clone size: -
V gene: TRBV4-3
D gene: TRBD2
J gene: TRBJ2-7
CDR3 protein: CASSQYRSGASSYEQYF
CDR3 DNA: TGCGCCAGCAGCCAGTACCGTAGCGGGGCCAGCTCCTACGAGCAGTACTTC

clone size: -
V gene: TRBV27
D gene: -
J gene: TRBJ2-7
CDR3 protein: CASSPGQGGEIYEQYF
CDR3 DNA: TGTGCCAGCAGTCCGGGCCAAGGGGGGGAAATCTACGAGCAGTACTTC

clone size: -
V gene: TRBV5-1
D gene: TRBD1
J gene: TRBJ1-1
CDR3 protein: CASTVGQGNTEAFF
CDR3 DNA: TGCGCCAGCACCGTGGGACAGGGGAACACTGAAGCTTTCTTT

clone size: -
V gene: TRBV11-2
D gene: -
J gene: TRBJ1-5
CDR3 protein: CASSKRRGSNQPQHF
CDR3 DNA: TGTGCCAGCAGCAAGAGGCGGGGGAGCAATCAGCCCCAGCATTTT

clone size: -
V gene: TRBV28
D gene: TRBD1
J gene: TRBJ1-5
CDR3 protein: CASSYTDRANQPQHF
CDR3 DNA: TGTGCCAGCAGTTACACGGACAGGGCCAATCAGCCCCAGCATTTT

clone size: -
V gene: TRBV5-1
D gene: TRBD1
J gene: TRBJ2-6
CDR3 protein: CASSYTDREIPSGANVLTF
CDR3 DNA: TGCGCCAGCAGCTACACCGACAGGGAAATTCCCTCTGGGGCCAACGTCCTGACTTTC

clone size: -
V gene: TRBV4-1
D gene: TRBD2
J gene: TRBJ2-2
CDR3 protein: CASSPTSGENTGELFF
CDR3 DNA: TGCGCCAGCAGCCCTACTAGCGGGGAGAACACCGGGGAGCTGTTTTTT

clone size: -
V gene: TRBV19
D gene: -
J gene: TRBJ2-7
CDR3 protein: CASSNQSARRKDEQYF
CDR3 DNA: TGTGCCAGTAGCAATCAAAGCGCGCGACGAAAAGACGAGCAGTACTTC

clone size: -
V gene: TRBV5-6
D gene: -
J gene: TRBJ1-2
CDR3 protein: CASSLRRGGVNYGYTF
CDR3 DNA: TGTGCCAGCAGCTTGAGGCGGGGGGGGGTGAACTATGGCTACACCTTC

clone size: -
V gene: TRBV5-1
D gene: -
J gene: TRBJ2-6
CDR3 protein: CASSYGGFTGANVLTF
CDR3 DNA: TGCGCCAGCAGCTATGGAGGGTTCACTGGGGCCAACGTCCTGACTTTC

clone size: -
V gene: TRBV9
D gene: TRBD2
J gene: TRBJ2-7
CDR3 protein: CASSVPGGFNYEQYF
CDR3 DNA: TGTGCCAGCAGCGTTCCGGGGGGGTTTAATTACGAGCAGTACTTC

clone size: -
V gene: TRBV4-3
D gene: -
J gene: TRBJ1-3
CDR3 protein: CASSRALGSGYSGNTIYF
CDR3 DNA: TGCGCCAGCAGCCGAGCCTTGGGGAGTGGGTACTCTGGAAACACCATATATTTT

clone size: -
V gene: TRBV11-1
D gene: -
J gene: TRBJ1-2
CDR3 protein: CASSLRGHSYGYTF
CDR3 DNA: TGTGCCAGCAGTTTACGGGGACACAGCTATGGCTACACCTTC